The next 20 T cell receptor beta chains were all read from a single sample in a study of blood T cell repertoires in COVID-19. TCRdb's copy holds only in-frame clones and misses some; the assay was immunoSEQ multiplex PCR. The table has 200,000 to 300,000 clones, 87% seen once. Sample: peripheral blood. These receptors were taken from a woman aged 40 to 50 who had recovered from COVID-19.

The CDR3 DNA sequence: TGTGCCAGCAGTGAGGGGGGTAATTCACCCCTCCACTTT. It yields the protein CASSEGGNSPLHF. The chain uses TRBV6-1 and TRBJ1-6; maybe TRBD1 (5 bases). The length of the CDR3 is 13 residues. Germline V gene data show CDR1 as MNHNS and CDR2 as SASEGT. The V end was cut by 3 bases, the J end by 6 bases, with 6 bases between.

CDR3 DNA sequence: TGTGCCAGCATCGGGTGGAGATCCATGAACACTGAAGCTTTCTTT. Amino acids: CASIGWRSMNTEAFF. The V gene is TRBV27, the J gene TRBJ1-1; the D is unclear. V gave up 7 bases and J gave up 0 bases, with 15 bases separating them. The germline gives CDR1 MNHEY, CDR2 SMNVEV (reference sequence). The CDR3 spans 15 residues.

In its sample, this clone was seen a few times. This chain links TRBV12-3 or TRBV12-4 with TRBJ2-5; the D is unclear. The CDR3 sequence is 13 residues long. V was cut by 3 bases and J by 2 bases, with 7 bases left in between. For the CDR3, the DNA is TGTGCCAGCAGTTTCATCCAGCAAGAGACCCAGTACTTC. Protein: CASSFIQQETQYF.

The J gene is TRBJ1-6, the V gene TRBV9; 8 positions agree with TRBD1. Germline CDR1 reads SGDLS; CDR2 reads YYNGEE. The CDR3 consists of 14 residues. V lost 2 bases and J lost 10; bases outside the gene matches: 5. The CDR3 loop reads CASSVRGRESPLHF. The DNA for the CDR3 is TGTGCCAGCAGCGTCAGGGGGCGGGAATCACCCCTCCACTTT.

The V and J genes are TRBV14 and TRBJ1-2; D remains ambiguous. This CDR3 spans 13 amino acids. CDR1 and CDR2 from the germline V gene are SGHDN and FVKESK. Trimming removed 4 bases at V and 1 base at J, with 7 bases between. The CDR3 loop reads CASSPLDNYGYTF. In nucleotides, the CDR3 is TGTGCCAGCAGCCCCTTAGATAACTATGGCTACACCTTC.

This chain connects TRBV11-3 to TRBJ2-1, with D possibly matching TRBD2 (7 bases). V was pared by 3 bases and J by 11 bases, with 14 bases between. This CDR3 spans 13 amino acids. Germline V gene data show CDR1 as SGHNT and CDR2 as YENEEA. As DNA, the CDR3 is TGTGCCAGCAGCTTCGAGGGGGGGGCGAAGCAGTTCTTC. This codes for CASSFEGGAKQFF.

The V and J genes are TRBV20-1 and TRBJ2-7, with D possibly being TRBD1 (6 bases). This CDR3 contains 11 residues. The germline V gene encodes CDR1 DFQATT and CDR2 SNEGSKA (reference sequence). The germline V and J ends were trimmed by 6 bases and 9 bases, with 15 bases remaining between them. CDR3: CSARQGPVQYF. The CDR3 coding sequence is TGCAGTGCCCGGCAGGGGCCCGTGCAGTACTTC.

The V and J genes are TRBV13 and TRBJ1-1, with D perhaps TRBD1 (5 bases). Per the germline V gene, CDR1 is PRHDT and CDR2 is FYEKMQ (reference sequence). V was clipped by 3 bases and J by 0 bases, with 5 bases between them. This CDR3 spans 13 amino acids. CDR3 sequence (DNA): TGTGCCAGCAGCTTGACAGTGAACACTGAAGCTTTCTTT. Translation: CASSLTVNTEAFF.

The chain is built from TRBV5-1 and TRBJ2-6, with a possible D match to TRBD2 (5 bases). V lost 4 bases and J 4 bases, leaving 15 bases between the germline ends. In germline, CDR1 is SGHRS, CDR2 YFSETQ. The CDR3 has 16 residues. CDR3 loop: CASSALGSSGANVLTF. CDR3 sequence (DNA): TGCGCCAGCAGCGCCTTAGGGAGCTCGGGGGCCAACGTCCTGACTTTC.

The chain carries TRBV13 and TRBJ2-5; a weak D match, TRBD2 (5 bases). V was trimmed by 4 bases and J by 5 bases, leaving 17 bases between them. This CDR3 contains 15 residues. Per germline, CDR1 PRHDT and CDR2 FYEKMQ (reference sequence). The CDR3 coding sequence is TGTGCCAGCAGCTCAGAGGGTTGGGGATGGGAGACCCAGTACTTC. This gives the protein CASSSEGWGWETQYF.

The V and J genes are TRBV9 and TRBJ1-5; 7 positions match TRBD1. V was pared by 3 bases and J by 2 bases, with 5 bases of the junction left unmatched. This CDR3 region has 15 residues. The V gene's germline CDR1 is SGDLS and CDR2 YYNGEE. The CDR3 region has the DNA TGTGCCAGCAGCGCGACCGGGACAGGCAATCAGCCCCAGCATTTT. It specifies CASSATGTGNQPQHF. The full variable domain, completed using reference TRBV9 and TRBJ1-5, is DSGVTQTPKHLITATGQRVTLRCSPRSGDLSVYWYQQSLDQGLQFLIQYYNGEERAKGNILERFSAQQFPDLHSELNLSSLELGDSALYFCASSATGTGNQPQHFGDGTRLSIL.

This chain uses TRBV5-1 with TRBJ1-1; D gene unclear. V gave up 0 bases and J gave up 8 bases, with 5 bases separating them. The V gene's germline CDR1 is SGHRS and CDR2 YFSETQ. The length of the CDR3 is 11 residues. CDR3 bases: TGCGCCAGCAGCTTGGCCCGGGAAGCTTTCTTT. This encodes CASSLAREAFF. Full variable domain (missing parts from reference TRBV5-1 and TRBJ1-1): KAGVTQTPRYLIKTRGQQVTLSCSPISGHRSVSWYQQTPGQGLQFLFEYFSETQRNKGNFPGRFSGRQFSNSRSEMNVSTLELGDSALYLCASSLAREAFFGQGTRLTVV.

The chain links TRBV7-7 to TRBJ2-1; TRBD1 agrees at 9 bases. The CDR3 consists of 15 residues. Trimming at V came to 3 bases and at J to 2 bases, leaving 2 bases not matched to a gene. Germline lookup yields CDR1 SSHAT and CDR2 FNYEAQ (reference sequence). CDR3 DNA sequence: TGTGCCAGCAGCTTGGGACAGGGAGCCTACAATGAGCAGTTCTTC. Protein product: CASSLGQGAYNEQFF.

The chain is built from TRBV19 and TRBJ1-1, with TRBD1 as a possible D gene (6 bases). The CDR3 spans 18 residues. Germline V gene lookup returns CDR1 LNHDA and CDR2 SQIVND (reference sequence). V lost 9 bases to trimming and J lost 4 bases, with 30 bases between them. This CDR3 is CASGDRSRRREPGTEAFF. CDR3 nucleotide sequence: TGTGCCAGCGGAGACAGGAGTCGCCGTCGCGAACCGGGCACTGAAGCTTTCTTT. Variable domain in full (rest from reference TRBV19 and TRBJ1-1): DGGITQSPKYLFRKEGQNVTLSCEQNLNHDAMYWYRQDPGQGLRLIYYSQIVNDFQKGDIAEGYSVSREKKESFPLTVTSAQKNPTAFYLCASGDRSRRREPGTEAFFGQGTRLTVV.

The rearrangement uses TRBV19 and TRBJ1-5; a weak D match, TRBD1 (6 bases). Trimming pared 8 bases from V and 4 bases from J, leaving 15 bases between. Germline CDR1 is LNHDA and CDR2 is SQIVND (reference sequence). The CDR3 covers 14 residues. The CDR3 nucleotides read TGTGCCAGTGGACTGGGGCAGGGGAATCAGCCCCAGCATTTT. Residues: CASGLGQGNQPQHF.

The chain recombines TRBV14 with TRBJ1-6; D is ambiguous. The length of the CDR3 is 13 residues. The V gene's germline CDR1 is SGHDN and CDR2 FVKESK. The ends were cut back, 7 bases at V and 6 bases at J, with 10 bases in the middle. CDR3 in amino acids: CASNLLPNSPLHF. CDR3 sequence (DNA): TGTGCCAGCAATCTCCTACCTAATTCACCCCTCCACTTT.

V usage is TRBV4-3 and J usage is TRBJ2-1, with 11 positions matching TRBD2. J was trimmed by 2 bases and V by 0 bases; bases with no gene match: 9. Germline values: CDR1 LGHNA, CDR2 YSLEER. This CDR3 comprises 19 residues. CDR3 region: CASSQDGLAGGFPYNEQFF. The CDR3 nucleotides read TGCGCCAGCAGCCAAGATGGGCTAGCGGGGGGCTTCCCCTACAATGAGCAGTTCTTC.

The chain couples TRBV27 to TRBJ1-6, with D possibly being TRBD1 (5 bases). Trimming left V 3 bases short and J 5 bases short, with 14 bases between. Germline CDR1 is MNHEY and CDR2 is SMNVEV (reference sequence). The CDR3 totals 16 residues. CDR3 protein: CASSFGGGKNNSPLHF. In DNA, the CDR3 is TGTGCCAGCAGTTTTGGGGGGGGTAAGAATAATTCACCCCTCCACTTT.

The chain combines TRBV9 with TRBJ1-4, with D perhaps matching TRBD1 (5 bases). V was cut by 1 base and J by 6 bases, with 13 bases left in between. The CDR3 sequence is 15 residues long. CDR1 and CDR2 (germline): SGDLS, YYNGEE. In DNA form, the CDR3 reads TGTGCCAGCAGCGTATCCGGGGGTGCGTATGAAAAACTGTTTTTT. Translated: CASSVSGGAYEKLFF.

The genes are TRBV18 and TRBJ1-2, with no clear D. This CDR3 spans 13 amino acids. Trimming left V 3 bases short and J 4 bases short, with 9 bases between. CDR1 and CDR2 (germline): KGHSH, LQKENI. The CDR3 sequence is CASSPAQSYGYTF. The CDR3 region has the DNA TGTGCCAGCTCACCTGCACAGTCCTATGGCTACACCTTC.